The 10 T cell receptor beta chains below come from one sample, sequenced in a study of read filtering for tumor transcriptome and immune sequencing. From about 400 ng of RNA, a library with molecular barcoded alpha/delta and beta/gamma adaptors was made. From the reads, TCRdb called clonotypes with MiXCR, one entry per CDR3 protein. The sample lists over 50,000 distinct CDR3 sequences, roughly 19% occurring once. Specimen: a population of CD138-negative cells sorted from bone marrow. All receptors come from a donor at least 40 years old with multiple myeloma.

This sequence joins TRBV20-1 and TRBJ2-1, with unresolved D. The CDR3 extends over 14 amino acids. Germline CDR1 DFQATT, CDR2 SNEGSKA (reference sequence). V lost 3 bases, J lost 4 bases, and 13 bases lay in between. CDR3 bases: TGCAGTGCTAGTGCCCCAGGCTCATACAATGAGCAGTTCTTC. Encoded protein: CSASAPGSYNEQFF.

The table lists this clonotype with many counts. The chain recombines TRBV28 with TRBJ2-7; D might be TRBD1 or TRBD2, each matching 6 bases. Germline V gene lookup returns CDR1 MDHEN and CDR2 SYDVKM. The CDR3 is 13 amino acids. V was pared by 7 bases and J by 0 bases, with 10 bases between. The CDR3 is CASTRGLSYEQYF. CDR3 DNA sequence: TGTGCCAGCACCCGGGGGCTCTCCTACGAGCAGTACTTC.

This clonotype was seen at least ten times. The chain carries TRBV2 and TRBJ1-1; the D is unclear. CDR1 and CDR2 (germline): SNHLY, FYNNEI. This CDR3 is 14 amino acids long. Trimming took off 4 bases at V and 0 bases at J, with 9 bases between the two ends. CDR3 DNA sequence: TGTGCCAGCAGTGTCAGATTCGTGAACACTGAAGCTTTCTTT. Residues: CASSVRFVNTEAFF.

The sample holds many counts of this clonotype. The V call is TRBV28, the J call TRBJ2-1; TRBD2 agrees at 9 bases. V shed 6 bases and J 10 bases; nucleotides not matched to a gene: 7. Germline V gene sequence: CDR1 MDHEN, CDR2 SYDVKM. This CDR3 contains 13 residues. For the CDR3, the DNA is TGTGCCAGCAGGCTTCTAGCGGGAAAAGAGCAGTTCTTC. As protein: CASRLLAGKEQFF.

Many counts were recorded for this clonotype. The J gene is TRBJ2-7, the V gene TRBV20-1, with 9 bases matching TRBD1. CDR3 length: 14 amino acids. Germline V lookup: CDR1 DFQATT, CDR2 SNEGSKA (reference sequence). With 4 bases clipped from V and 2 bases from J, the junction kept 6 bases outside the gene matches. CDR3 coding DNA: TGCAGTGCTATTCCGGGACAGGGAACCTACGAGCAGTACTTC. This sequence encodes CSAIPGQGTYEQYF.

Points on this clonotype: Given a far larger clone just one base away, this is likely a sequencing read error. The chain has TRBV13 and TRBJ1-4; 8 bases map to TRBD1. Germline trimming cut 6 bases from V and 8 bases from J; bases unmatched to any gene: 11. The germline gives CDR1 PRHDT, CDR2 FYEKMQ (reference sequence). This CDR3 has 15 amino acids. The CDR3 protein is CASSEIRTGKEKLFF. CDR3 DNA: TGTGCCAGCAGTGAAATAAGGACAGGGAAGGAAAAACTGTTTTTT.

This clonotype was seen repeatedly, ten times or more. The genes are TRBV3-1 and TRBJ1-1, with D hard to call. Trimming took 3 bases from V and 1 from J, leaving 15 bases between them. CDR1 and CDR2 from the germline V gene are LGHDT and YNNKEL (reference sequence). This CDR3 has 16 amino acids. In DNA form, the CDR3 reads TGTGCCAGCAGCCATCCGGTGGCAGGAGCGAACACTGAAGCTTTCTTT. Translated: CASSHPVAGANTEAFF.

There are many counts of this clonotype. The rearrangement links TRBV20-1 to TRBJ2-3; 11 bases are a match to TRBD1. The V segment lost 2 bases and the J segment 4 bases; nucleotides outside the gene matches: 5. This CDR3 has 15 amino acids. Germline V lookup: CDR1 DFQATT, CDR2 SNEGSKA (reference sequence). In nucleotides, the CDR3 is TGCAGTGCTAGATCCGGGACAGGGGGACCAGATACGCAGTATTTT. It is translated as CSARSGTGGPDTQYF.

Ten or more counts support this clonotype. V gene TRBV7-8 combines with J gene TRBJ2-3, with 8 nucleotides matching TRBD2. J lost 1 base, V lost 1 base, and 1 base had no gene match. The germline V gene has CDR1 SGHVS and CDR2 FQNEAQ. This CDR3 is 15 amino acids long. The DNA of the CDR3 is TGTGCCAGCAGCTTAGTTAGCGGGGGCACAGATACGCAGTATTTT. It specifies CASSLVSGGTDTQYF.

On this clonotype itself: This may come from a read error, since a much larger clone is one base off. This chain links TRBV9 with TRBJ1-2, with unresolved D. Trimming cost V 1 base and J 6 bases, with 13 bases left between them. CDR1 is SGDLS and CDR2 is YYNGEE in the germline V gene. This CDR3 region has 14 residues. The CDR3 reads CASSVRIGIDGYTF. DNA of the CDR3: TGTGCCAGCAGCGTACGGATCGGGATCGATGGCTACACCTTC. Together with reference TRBV9 and TRBJ1-2, the CDR3 gives the full variable domain: DSGVTQTPKHLITATGQRVTLRCSPRSGDLSVYWYQQSLDQGLQFLIQYYNGEERAKGNILERFSAQQFPDLHSELNLSSLELGDSALYFCASSVRIGIDGYTFGSGTRLTVV.